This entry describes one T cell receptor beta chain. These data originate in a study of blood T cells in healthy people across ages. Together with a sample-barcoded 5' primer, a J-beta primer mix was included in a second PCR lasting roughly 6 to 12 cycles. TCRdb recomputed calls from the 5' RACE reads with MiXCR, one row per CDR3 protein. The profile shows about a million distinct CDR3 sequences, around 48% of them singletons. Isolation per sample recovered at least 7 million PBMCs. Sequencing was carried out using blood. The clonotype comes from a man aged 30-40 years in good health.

This CDR3 is CASSLQGAIAYEQYF. The CDR3 DNA follows: TGTGCCAGCAGTTTACAGGGGGCCATTGCCTACGAGCAGTACTTC. The rearrangement uses TRBV28 and TRBJ2-7, with 8 bases lining up with TRBD1. The V gene's germline CDR1 is MDHEN and CDR2 SYDVKM. This CDR3 comprises 15 residues. J was trimmed by 2 bases and V by 2 bases; bases with no gene match: 5. Complete variable domain (other parts from reference TRBV28 and TRBJ2-7): DVKVTQSSRYLVKRTGEKVFLECVQDMDHENMFWYRQDPGLGLRLIYFSYDVKMKEKGDIPEGYSVSREKKERFSLILESASTNQTSMYLCASSLQGAIAYEQYFGPGTRLTVT.